The T cell receptor (beta chain) under discussion was sequenced for a study of blood T cell repertoires in COVID-19. Study context: There were acute and convalescent COVID-19 samples, and they came from the United States, Italy and Spain. Nucleic acid was either cDNA or gDNA, and it came from T cells, B-cell-depleted T cells, or PBMCs.

V dropped 3 bases and J dropped 7; count of bases not matched to a gene: 7. This CDR3 spans 15 amino acids. Germline V gene data show CDR1 as MGHRA and CDR2 as YSYEKL. Authors' methods: For nucleated cells, counts were estimated from reference gene primer amplification. Data came from immunoSEQ multiplex PCR; TCRdb stores just in-frame clones and leaves some out. V, J and clone size were drawn from that table, and D and trimming were deduced from the DNA. The sample includes roughly 99,000 clones, around 92% of them seen just once. The genes are TRBV4-1 and TRBJ1-5; 9 bases line up with TRBD1. Sequencing was done on a sample of peripheral blood. The receptor comes from a middle-aged man with active or convalescent COVID-19. The CDR3 DNA reads as TGCGCCAGCAGCCACCGGACAGGGGCCTTACAGCCCCAGCATTTT. It encodes CASSHRTGALQPQHF.